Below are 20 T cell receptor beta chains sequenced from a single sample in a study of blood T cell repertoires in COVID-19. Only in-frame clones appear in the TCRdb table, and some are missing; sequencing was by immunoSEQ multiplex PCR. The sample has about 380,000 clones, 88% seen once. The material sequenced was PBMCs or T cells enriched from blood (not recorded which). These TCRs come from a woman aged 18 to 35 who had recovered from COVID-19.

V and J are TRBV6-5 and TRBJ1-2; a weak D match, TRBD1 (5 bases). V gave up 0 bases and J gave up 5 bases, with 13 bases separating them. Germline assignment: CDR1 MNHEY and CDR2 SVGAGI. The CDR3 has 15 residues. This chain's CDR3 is CASSYSLAREYGYTF. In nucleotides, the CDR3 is TGTGCCAGCAGTTACTCCCTGGCCAGGGAATATGGCTACACCTTC.

The CDR3 DNA is TGTGCCAGCAGCTTAGCCCAAGATTTCGGGTCACCCCTCCACTTT. Its protein is CASSLAQDFGSPLHF. The chain is built from TRBV7-2 and TRBJ1-6; D is uncertain. The germline CDR1 and CDR2 sequences are SGHTA and FQGNSA. The CDR3 runs 15 residues. V lost 0 bases and J lost 10, with 13 bases in between. The complete variable domain, with remaining parts taken from reference TRBV7-2 and TRBJ1-6, reads GAGVSQSPSNKVTEKGKDVELRCDPISGHTALYWYRQSLGQGLEFLIYFQGNSAPDKSGLPSDRFSAERTGGSVSTLTIQRTQQEDSAVYLCASSLAQDFGSPLHFGNGTRLTVT.

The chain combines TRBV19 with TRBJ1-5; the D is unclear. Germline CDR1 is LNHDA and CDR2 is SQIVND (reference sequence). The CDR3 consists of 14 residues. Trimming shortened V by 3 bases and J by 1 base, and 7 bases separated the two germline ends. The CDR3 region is CASSMERSNQPQHF. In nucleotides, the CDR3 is TGTGCCAGTAGTATGGAGAGAAGCAATCAGCCCCAGCATTTT.

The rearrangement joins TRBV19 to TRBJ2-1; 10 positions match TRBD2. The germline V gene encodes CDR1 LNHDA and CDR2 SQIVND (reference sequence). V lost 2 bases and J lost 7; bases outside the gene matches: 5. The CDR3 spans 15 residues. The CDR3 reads CASSISSGGGNEQFF. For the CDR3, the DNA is TGTGCCAGTAGTATATCTAGCGGGGGAGGGAATGAGCAGTTCTTC. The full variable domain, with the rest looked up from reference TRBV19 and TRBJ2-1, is DGGITQSPKYLFRKEGQNVTLSCEQNLNHDAMYWYRQDPGQGLRLIYYSQIVNDFQKGDIAEGYSVSREKKESFPLTVTSAQKNPTAFYLCASSISSGGGNEQFFGPGTRLTVL.

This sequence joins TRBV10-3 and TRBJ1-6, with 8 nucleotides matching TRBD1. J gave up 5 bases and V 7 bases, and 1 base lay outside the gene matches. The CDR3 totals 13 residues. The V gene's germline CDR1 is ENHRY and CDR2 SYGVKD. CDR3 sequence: CAIKTGDNSPLHF. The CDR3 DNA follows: TGTGCCATCAAGACAGGGGATAATTCACCCCTCCACTTT.

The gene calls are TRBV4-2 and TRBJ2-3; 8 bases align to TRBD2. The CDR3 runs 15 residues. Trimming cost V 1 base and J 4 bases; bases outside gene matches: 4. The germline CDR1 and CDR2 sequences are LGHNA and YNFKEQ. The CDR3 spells CASSQVLSGADTQYF. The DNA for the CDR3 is TGTGCCAGCAGCCAAGTCCTTAGCGGGGCAGATACGCAGTATTTT.

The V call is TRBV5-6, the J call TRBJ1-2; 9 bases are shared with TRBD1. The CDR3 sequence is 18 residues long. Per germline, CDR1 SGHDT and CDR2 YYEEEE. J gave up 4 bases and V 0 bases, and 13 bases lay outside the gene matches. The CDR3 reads CASSLVVTGGIEAYGYTF. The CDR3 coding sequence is TGTGCCAGCAGCTTGGTAGTGACAGGGGGGATTGAAGCCTATGGCTACACCTTC. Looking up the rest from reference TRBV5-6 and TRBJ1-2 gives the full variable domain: DAGVTQSPTHLIKTRGQQVTLRCSPKSGHDTVSWYQQALGQGPQFIFQYYEEEERQRGNFPDRFSGHQFPNYSSELNVNALLLGDSALYLCASSLVVTGGIEAYGYTFGSGTRLTVV.

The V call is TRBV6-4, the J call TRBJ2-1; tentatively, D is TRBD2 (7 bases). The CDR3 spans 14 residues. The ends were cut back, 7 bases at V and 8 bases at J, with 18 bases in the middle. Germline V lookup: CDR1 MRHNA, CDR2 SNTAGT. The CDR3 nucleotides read TGTGCCAGCATGGCAGAGGGGGGGTCTGATGAGCAGTTCTTC. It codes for CASMAEGGSDEQFF.

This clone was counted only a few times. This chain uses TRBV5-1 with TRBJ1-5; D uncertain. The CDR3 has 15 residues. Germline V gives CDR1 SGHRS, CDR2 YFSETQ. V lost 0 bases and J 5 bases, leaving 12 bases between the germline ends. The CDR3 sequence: CASSLAGKEDQPQHF. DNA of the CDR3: TGCGCCAGCAGCTTGGCCGGGAAGGAGGATCAGCCCCAGCATTTT.

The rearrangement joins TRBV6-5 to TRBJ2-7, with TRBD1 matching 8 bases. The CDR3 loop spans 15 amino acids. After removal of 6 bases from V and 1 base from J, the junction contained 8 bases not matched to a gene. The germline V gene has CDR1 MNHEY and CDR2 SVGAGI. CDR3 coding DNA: TGTGCCAGCAGCCCCTCCACAGGGGGATCCTACGAGCAGTACTTC. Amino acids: CASSPSTGGSYEQYF.

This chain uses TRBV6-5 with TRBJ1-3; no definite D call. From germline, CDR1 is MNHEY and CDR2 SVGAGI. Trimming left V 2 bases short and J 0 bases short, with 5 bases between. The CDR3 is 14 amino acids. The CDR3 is CASSYGVSGNTIYF. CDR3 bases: TGTGCCAGCAGTTACGGAGTCTCTGGAAACACCATATATTTT.

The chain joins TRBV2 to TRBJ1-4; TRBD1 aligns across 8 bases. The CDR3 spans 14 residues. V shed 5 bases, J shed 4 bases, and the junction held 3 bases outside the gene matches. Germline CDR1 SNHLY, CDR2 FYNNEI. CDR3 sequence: CASSQQGVNEKLFF. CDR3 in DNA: TGTGCCAGCAGTCAACAGGGGGTTAATGAAAAACTGTTTTTT.

In nucleotides, the CDR3 is TGTGCCAGCAGCTCAGCAGGGGATTATGGCTACACCTTC. Protein: CASSSAGDYGYTF. This sequence joins TRBV7-3 and TRBJ1-2; TRBD1 might be the D (6 bases). The CDR3 is made up of 13 amino acids. Looked up from germline, CDR1 is SGHTA and CDR2 is FQGTGA. Between the trimmed V and J ends, which lost 4 bases and 5 bases, there was a span of 11 bases.

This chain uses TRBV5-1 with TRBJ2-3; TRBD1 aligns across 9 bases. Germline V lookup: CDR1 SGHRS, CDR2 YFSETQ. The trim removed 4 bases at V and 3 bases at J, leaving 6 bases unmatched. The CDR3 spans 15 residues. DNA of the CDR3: TGCGCCAGCAGCCTGTCGGGGACAGGGACAGATACGCAGTATTTT. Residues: CASSLSGTGTDTQYF.

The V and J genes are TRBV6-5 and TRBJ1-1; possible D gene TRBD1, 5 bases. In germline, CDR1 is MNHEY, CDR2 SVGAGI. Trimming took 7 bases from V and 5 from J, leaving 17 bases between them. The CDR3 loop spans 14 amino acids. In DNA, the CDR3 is TGTGCCAGCACCTGGACATCCCTTGGGACTGAAGCTTTCTTT. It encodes CASTWTSLGTEAFF.

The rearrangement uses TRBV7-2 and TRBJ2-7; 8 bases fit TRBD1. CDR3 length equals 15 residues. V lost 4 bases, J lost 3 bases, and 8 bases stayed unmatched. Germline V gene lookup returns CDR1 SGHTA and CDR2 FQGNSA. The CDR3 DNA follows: TGTGCCAGCAGCTCGACAGGGGACGACTACTACGAGCAGTACTTC. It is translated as CASSSTGDDYYEQYF.

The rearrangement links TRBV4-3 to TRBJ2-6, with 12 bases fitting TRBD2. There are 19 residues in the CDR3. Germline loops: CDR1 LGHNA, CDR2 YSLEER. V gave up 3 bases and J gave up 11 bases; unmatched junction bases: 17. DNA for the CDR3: TGCGCCAGCAGCCAGCGTACCGTGACTAGCGGGGGACCCCCCGACGTCCTGACTTTC. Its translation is CASSQRTVTSGGPPDVLTF.

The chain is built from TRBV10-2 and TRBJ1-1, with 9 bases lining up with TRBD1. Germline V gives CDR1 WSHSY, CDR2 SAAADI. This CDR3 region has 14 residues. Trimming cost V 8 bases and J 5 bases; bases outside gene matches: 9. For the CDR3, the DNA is TGCGCCAGCGGGGACAGGGTGGGTGCGACTGAAGCTTTCTTT. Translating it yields CASGDRVGATEAFF.

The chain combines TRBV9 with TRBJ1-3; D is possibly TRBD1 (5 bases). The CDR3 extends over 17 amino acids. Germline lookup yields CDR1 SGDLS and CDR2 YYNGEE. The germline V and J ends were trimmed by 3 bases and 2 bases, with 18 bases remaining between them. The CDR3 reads CASSAGQQALAGNTIYF. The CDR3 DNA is TGTGCCAGCAGCGCAGGACAACAGGCCTTGGCTGGAAACACCATATATTTT.

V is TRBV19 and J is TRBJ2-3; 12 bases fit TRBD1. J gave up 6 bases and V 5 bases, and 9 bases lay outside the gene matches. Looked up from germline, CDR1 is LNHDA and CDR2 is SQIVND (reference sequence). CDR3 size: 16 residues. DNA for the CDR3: TGTGCCAGTAGTGGGGACAGGGGGCTACCGATGGATACGCAGTATTTT. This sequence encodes CASSGDRGLPMDTQYF.